These 14 T cell receptor beta chains were all obtained from the same sample, sequenced in a study of T cells in Graves' hyperthyroidism and ophthalmopathy. Amplification of TCR beta CDR3 regions was performed using RNA transcripts as template. First-round RT-PCR of the TCR CDR3 relied on the HTBI primer set. TCRdb ran MiXCR on the multiplex PCR reads and lists one entry per CDR3 protein. This table has about 540,000 distinct CDR3 sequences, 46% appearing once. Sequenced: peripheral blood or thyroid tissue (not recorded which). These receptors all come from a woman aged 18 to 35 with Graves' hyperthyroidism.

This clonotype came up many times. This sequence joins TRBV7-9 and TRBJ1-4; no firm D call. The V gene's germline CDR1 is SEHNR and CDR2 FQNEAQ (reference sequence). CDR3 length: 15 residues. Between the trimmed V and J ends, which lost 3 bases and 4 bases, there was a span of 12 bases. The CDR3 loop is CASSFRTDHNEKLFF. DNA for the CDR3: TGTGCCAGCAGCTTTAGGACGGATCATAATGAAAAACTGTTTTTT.

This clonotype was seen only a few times. V and J are TRBV30 and TRBJ2-7; D not resolved. Germline CDR1 GTSNPN, CDR2 SVGIG (reference sequence). Trimming stripped 0 bases from V and 7 bases from J, with 7 bases between. This CDR3 spans 11 amino acids. As DNA, the CDR3 is TGTGCCTGGAGTGTATTTGGGGAGCAGTACTTC. It specifies CAWSVFGEQYF.

This clonotype was observed many times. This sequence joins TRBV27 and TRBJ1-1, with D tentatively TRBD1 (5 bases). CDR3 size: 14 residues. V lost 5 bases, J lost 10 bases, and 20 bases lay in between. Germline-derived CDR1 and CDR2 are MNHEY and SMNVEV (reference sequence). The CDR3, as DNA: TGTGCCAGCAGTCCAGGGTCCTCCTTGGTAGGAGCTTTCTTT. Amino acids: CASSPGSSLVGAFF.

This chain links TRBV24-1 with TRBJ2-6, with D possibly matching TRBD1 (6 bases). This CDR3 comprises 16 residues. The germline V gene has CDR1 KGHDR and CDR2 SFDVKD. The V end was cut by 7 bases, the J end by 4 bases, with 16 bases between. The CDR3 sequence: CATSPPRDTGANVLTF. The CDR3 bases are TGTGCCACCAGCCCTCCTAGGGACACCGGGGCCAACGTCCTGACTTTC.

This clonotype was found many times. The rearrangement uses TRBV6-5 and TRBJ1-1, with a possible D match to TRBD1 (6 bases). The CDR3 sequence is 14 residues long. Germline V gene data show CDR1 as MNHEY and CDR2 as SVGAGI. The V end lost 6 bases, the J end lost 2 bases, and 13 bases lay between the germline ends. The CDR3 here is CASRTGTLNTEAFF. The CDR3 DNA follows: TGTGCCAGCAGAACCGGGACACTCAACACTGAAGCTTTCTTT.

J is TRBJ1-1 and V is TRBV7-9, with D unclear. CDR3 length equals 16 residues. Trimming stripped 3 bases from V and 1 base from J, with 15 bases between. CDR1 and CDR2 from the germline V gene are SEHNR and FQNEAQ (reference sequence). This chain's CDR3 is CASSFQEAGPNTEAFF. In DNA, the CDR3 is TGTGCCAGCAGCTTCCAAGAGGCAGGACCGAACACTGAAGCTTTCTTT.

The genes are TRBV18 and TRBJ2-5; D is perhaps TRBD2 (6 bases). The length of the CDR3 is 15 residues. Germline assignment: CDR1 KGHSH and CDR2 LQKENI. V shed 6 bases and J shed 3 bases, with 17 bases lying between them. The CDR3 protein is CASSRIAVREETQYF. CDR3 in DNA: TGTGCCAGCTCCCGAATAGCGGTCAGGGAAGAGACCCAGTACTTC.

J is TRBJ2-7 and V is TRBV5-1; TRBD2 matches 12 bases. CDR3 length: 15 amino acids. After removal of 7 bases from V and 5 bases from J, the junction contained 10 bases not matched to a gene. Germline V gene data show CDR1 as SGHRS and CDR2 as YFSETQ. The CDR3, as DNA: TGCGCCAGCGCCGGACTAGCGGGAAGTAACAACGAGCAGTACTTC. It codes for CASAGLAGSNNEQYF.

Remarks on this clonotype: A much larger clone sits a single nucleotide away, making a read error possible. The chain joins TRBV19 to TRBJ1-4; D gene uncertain. Looked up from germline, CDR1 is LNHDA and CDR2 is SQIVND (reference sequence). CDR3 size: 14 residues. The CDR3 loop is CASSMTAQSEKLLF. For the CDR3, the DNA is TGTGCCAGTAGTATGACGGCTCAGAGTGAAAAACTGCTTTTT.

This chain uses TRBV15 with TRBJ2-7; D may match TRBD1 or TRBD2 (5 bases each). This CDR3 has 14 amino acids. With 2 bases removed from V and 4 bases from J, the gap between germline ends came to 12 bases. In germline, CDR1 is LNHNV, CDR2 YYDKDF (reference sequence). The CDR3 here is CATSRSTWGYEQYF. The CDR3 DNA sequence: TGTGCCACCAGCAGATCCACTTGGGGGTACGAGCAGTACTTC.

This clonotype was seen at least ten times. CDR3 sequence (DNA): TGCAGTGCTAAGGGGGTAAGCGACACTGAAGCTTTCTTT. It translates to CSAKGVSDTEAFF. The chain uses TRBV20-1 and TRBJ1-1; maybe TRBD1 (6 bases). Germline lookup yields CDR1 DFQATT and CDR2 SNEGSKA (reference sequence). Trimming pared 4 bases from V and 3 bases from J, leaving 12 bases between. This CDR3 is built from 13 residues.

This clonotype occurred many times. DNA for the CDR3: TGTGCCAGCAAAGGGACTAGCGGGAGAAGGGCCGGGGAGCTGTTTTTT. Translating gives CASKGTSGRRAGELFF. The chain links TRBV6-5 to TRBJ2-2, with 14 bases matching TRBD2. V shed 7 bases, J shed 6 bases, and the junction held 7 bases outside the gene matches. Germline assignment: CDR1 MNHEY and CDR2 SVGAGI. This CDR3 is 16 amino acids long.

The sample holds many counts of this clonotype. The V and J genes are TRBV2 and TRBJ2-7; D might be TRBD1 (5 bases). Germline CDR1 reads SNHLY; CDR2 reads FYNNEI. The CDR3 is 13 amino acids. Trimming pared 5 bases from V and 7 bases from J, leaving 15 bases between. The CDR3 DNA reads TGTGCCAGCAGTAAGAGACAGTCGGTGGAGCAGTACTTC. This codes for CASSKRQSVEQYF.

This clonotype has a count of ten or more. The chain recombines TRBV29-1 with TRBJ1-2; D remains ambiguous. The CDR3 extends over 12 amino acids. V was clipped by 3 bases and J by 5 bases, with 10 bases between them. CDR1 and CDR2 from the germline V gene are SQVTM and ANQGSEA. The CDR3 DNA reads TGCAGCGTTGACCCCACCACATATGGCTACACCTTC. Protein: CSVDPTTYGYTF.